These 23 T cell receptor beta chains share one sample of origin, sequenced in a study of blood T cell repertoires in COVID-19. Clones were sequenced by immunoSEQ multiplex PCR, and TCRdb holds only the in-frame ones, with some missing. The table shows roughly 200,000 clones, with around nine tenths occurring only once. The sample comprised peripheral blood. These receptors came from a man aged 55 to 69 with acute or convalescent COVID-19.

This clone was observed once. The chain recombines TRBV29-1 with TRBJ1-2, with 7 bases that match TRBD1. V lost 3 bases and J lost 4; bases outside the gene matches: 2. Germline loops: CDR1 SQVTM, CDR2 ANQGSEA. The CDR3 has 12 amino acids. In DNA form, the CDR3 reads TGCAGCGTTGATTCAGGGGGCTATGGCTACACCTTC. Protein product: CSVDSGGYGYTF.

The rearrangement uses TRBV14 and TRBJ2-1, with D possibly TRBD2 on 7 matching bases. Germline V gene lookup returns CDR1 SGHDN and CDR2 FVKESK. The CDR3 is 16 residues long. V lost 3 bases and J lost 4, with 16 bases in between. In DNA form, the CDR3 reads TGTGCCAGCAGCCACACCCGGGGGGCTTCTTACAATGAGCAGTTCTTC. Its translation is CASSHTRGASYNEQFF.

V is TRBV3-1 (or the pseudogene TRBV3-2) and J is TRBJ2-2, with D perhaps matching TRBD2 (5 bases). The germline V gene has CDR1 LGHDT and CDR2 YNNKEL (reference sequence). Trimming stripped 1 base from V and 4 bases from J, with 16 bases between. This CDR3 has 17 amino acids. The CDR3 here is CASSQVVLAGGTGELFF. The DNA of the CDR3 is TGTGCCAGCAGCCAAGTTGTCCTAGCCGGTGGCACCGGGGAGCTGTTTTTT.

The rearrangement joins TRBV2 to TRBJ1-6; 8 nucleotides agree with TRBD1. CDR3 length: 16 amino acids. Looked up from germline, CDR1 is SNHLY and CDR2 is FYNNEI. After removal of 4 bases from V and 6 bases from J, the junction contained 8 bases not matched to a gene. The CDR3 sequence is CASSGAGGLFNSPLHF. The DNA of the CDR3 is TGTGCCAGCAGTGGGGCAGGGGGCCTGTTTAATTCACCCCTCCACTTT.

This clone appeared a few times. The rearrangement uses TRBV24-1 and TRBJ1-2; tentative D call: TRBD1 (5 bases). The CDR3 length is 13 residues. Germline V gene lookup returns CDR1 KGHDR and CDR2 SFDVKD. The V end was cut by 3 bases, the J end by 7 bases, with 11 bases between. CDR3 residues: CATSDPGGGGYTF. CDR3 DNA sequence: TGTGCCACCAGTGATCCGGGGGGTGGTGGCTACACCTTC.

The chain is built from TRBV20-1 and TRBJ2-1, with D tentatively TRBD2 (5 bases). In germline, CDR1 is DFQATT, CDR2 SNEGSKA (reference sequence). V lost 3 bases, J lost 10 bases, and 10 bases lay in between. The CDR3 is 11 residues long. CDR3 DNA: TGCAGTGCTAGTAGTTCGGGGGAGCAGTTCTTC. Translating it yields CSASSSGEQFF.

This chain uses TRBV27 with TRBJ1-2; possibly TRBD1 for D (5 bases). The CDR3 sequence is 16 residues long. Germline V gene sequence: CDR1 MNHEY, CDR2 SMNVEV (reference sequence). The ends were cut back, 0 bases at V and 8 bases at J, with 19 bases in the middle. The CDR3 DNA sequence: TGTGCCAGCAGTTTATCAGGAGGGCAGGGCCTATCCGGCTACACCTTC. Translation gives CASSLSGGQGLSGYTF.

The gene calls are TRBV6-5 and TRBJ2-6; D possibly corresponds to TRBD2 (6 bases). This CDR3 region has 15 residues. The germline gives CDR1 MNHEY, CDR2 SVGAGI. Trimming cost V 8 bases and J 1 base, with 12 bases left between them. In DNA, the CDR3 is TGTGCCAGCTGGGATCGGGGGTCTGGGGCCAACGTCCTGACTTTC. Protein: CASWDRGSGANVLTF.

The CDR3 loop is CSVEATGGFGYTF. The CDR3, as DNA: TGCAGCGTTGAAGCAACAGGGGGCTTTGGCTACACCTTC. V usage is TRBV29-1 and J usage is TRBJ1-2; 9 bases fit TRBD1. Per the germline V gene, CDR1 is SQVTM and CDR2 is ANQGSEA. The CDR3 runs to 13 residues. V trimming: 1 base; J trimming: 7 bases; junction bases outside the gene matches: 4.

The chain joins TRBV6-4 to TRBJ2-1; TRBD2 might be the D (5 bases). Germline CDR1 and CDR2: MRHNA and SNTAGT. V was clipped by 0 bases and J by 6 bases, with 12 bases between them. The length of the CDR3 is 15 residues. CDR3 region: CASSDSGVRSNEQFF. The CDR3, as DNA: TGTGCCAGCAGTGACTCGGGAGTGAGATCCAATGAGCAGTTCTTC.

The V call is TRBV14, the J call TRBJ2-2; TRBD1 matches 12 bases. The V and J ends lost 0 bases and 0 bases, in that order; junction bases with no gene match: 5. CDR3 length: 19 residues. CDR1 and CDR2 (germline): SGHDN, FVKESK. The CDR3 region has the DNA TGTGCCAGCAGCCAAGATTATAGGGACAGGGGGCCGAACACCGGGGAGCTGTTTTTT. Translation gives CASSQDYRDRGPNTGELFF.

This clone has just a few counts. The chain uses TRBV6-2 or TRBV6-3 and TRBJ1-1, with TRBD1 matching 8 bases. Trimming removed 5 bases from V and 4 bases from J; junction bases left unmatched: 6. The CDR3 contains 14 residues. The germline CDR1 and CDR2 sequences are MNHEY and SVGEGT. CDR3 residues: CASSTTGVFTEAFF. The CDR3 DNA sequence: TGTGCCAGCAGTACGACAGGGGTGTTCACTGAAGCTTTCTTT.

This chain joins TRBV5-1 and TRBJ1-1; no reliable D call. Germline loops: CDR1 SGHRS, CDR2 YFSETQ. The CDR3 spans 14 residues. V lost 3 bases, J lost 0 bases, and 9 bases lay in between. The CDR3 DNA reads as TGCGCCAGCAGCTCTATACTGTTGAACACTGAAGCTTTCTTT. Translated, it gives CASSSILLNTEAFF.

The chain couples TRBV10-3 to TRBJ1-5; D is perhaps TRBD1 (5 bases). The V end was cut by 8 bases, the J end by 3 bases, with 11 bases between. This CDR3 has 13 amino acids. The germline V gene encodes CDR1 ENHRY and CDR2 SYGVKD. CDR3: CAIGQDNNQPQHF. The DNA of the CDR3 is TGTGCCATCGGGCAGGACAACAATCAGCCCCAGCATTTT.

CDR3 DNA: TGTGCCAGCAGTCGTTTACGGGACAGCGCCTACAATGAGCAGTTCTTC. It yields the protein CASSRLRDSAYNEQFF. This rearrangement joins TRBV14 to TRBJ2-1; 7 nucleotides line up with TRBD1. This CDR3 spans 16 amino acids. CDR1 and CDR2 (germline): SGHDN, FVKESK. V was pared by 6 bases and J by 2 bases, with 10 bases of the junction left unmatched.

V and J are TRBV6-5 and TRBJ1-2; 10 bases line up with TRBD1. The CDR3 is 15 amino acids. Germline loops: CDR1 MNHEY, CDR2 SVGAGI. V shed 4 bases, J shed 7 bases, and the junction held 9 bases outside the gene matches. CDR3 in amino acids: CASSLTGTGASGYTF. The CDR3 coding sequence is TGTGCCAGCAGTTTGACCGGGACAGGGGCAAGTGGCTACACCTTC.

This chain connects TRBV5-4 to TRBJ1-2, with 8 bases that match TRBD1. The V segment lost 4 bases and the J segment 5 bases; nucleotides outside the gene matches: 7. Germline CDR1 reads SGHNT; CDR2 reads YYREEE (reference sequence). The CDR3 sequence is 14 residues long. The CDR3 spells CASSAWDRPYGYTF. The CDR3 DNA reads TGTGCCAGCAGCGCCTGGGACAGGCCGTATGGCTACACCTTC.

CDR3 amino acids: CASSSGQGSQPQHF. In DNA, the CDR3 is TGTGCCAGCTCATCTGGACAGGGAAGTCAGCCCCAGCATTTT. The rearrangement links TRBV18 to TRBJ1-5; 8 nucleotides align to TRBD1. J gave up 6 bases and V 5 bases, and 6 bases lay outside the gene matches. This CDR3 is 14 amino acids long. Germline CDR1 is KGHSH and CDR2 is LQKENI.

The chain has TRBV4-1 and TRBJ1-2, with unresolved D. Deletions cut 0 bases from V and 7 bases from J, with 12 bases between. The CDR3 is 14 residues long. The germline V gene encodes CDR1 MGHRA and CDR2 YSYEKL. The CDR3 sequence: CASSQDLGVGGYTF. The CDR3 nucleotides read TGCGCCAGCAGCCAAGATCTCGGGGTGGGTGGCTACACCTTC.

The gene calls are TRBV4-1 and TRBJ1-6; 8 bases fit TRBD1. CDR1 and CDR2 (germline): MGHRA, YSYEKL. V lost 0 bases, J lost 0 bases, and 4 bases stayed unmatched. The CDR3 extends over 18 amino acids. DNA for the CDR3: TGCGCCAGCAGCCAAGAAGGTCAGGGGGCCTCCTATAATTCACCCCTCCACTTT. Protein product: CASSQEGQGASYNSPLHF.

The chain recombines TRBV12-3 or TRBV12-4 with TRBJ1-5, with D uncertain. The CDR3 is made up of 12 amino acids. V shed 6 bases and J shed 7 bases, with 10 bases lying between them. The chain's CDR3 is CASRDFGQPQHF. CDR3 coding DNA: TGTGCCAGCAGGGACTTTGGGCAGCCCCAGCATTTT.

The chain combines TRBV4-3 with TRBJ1-3; tentatively, D is TRBD1 (6 bases). With 0 bases removed from V and 2 bases from J, the gap between germline ends came to 17 bases. This CDR3 has 18 residues. Germline CDR1 LGHNA, CDR2 YSLEER. The CDR3 DNA follows: TGCGCCAGCAGCCAAGACGCCGTTTGGGGGCCCGCTGGAAACACCATATATTTT. Its translation: CASSQDAVWGPAGNTIYF.

The V and J genes are TRBV3-1 (or the pseudogene TRBV3-2) and TRBJ2-7, with 7 nucleotides matching TRBD1. The CDR3 has 15 residues. Germline-derived CDR1 and CDR2 are LGHDT and YNNKEL (reference sequence). The V and J ends lost 4 bases and 2 bases, in that order; junction bases with no gene match: 8. The CDR3 region has the DNA TGTGCCAGCAGCCGCCCGTCGCAGGGGGCCTACGAGCAGTACTTC. The encoded protein is CASSRPSQGAYEQYF.